This is a list of T cell receptor beta chains from one sample in a study of preoperative IRX-2 immunotherapy in early breast cancer. Sequencing was performed with immunoSEQ multiplex PCR; in TCRdb, only in-frame clones are kept and a portion is missing. The table has some 19,000 clones, approximately 86% seen once; the top ten hold about 1%. The material sequenced was lymph node tissue, taken after IRX-2 immunotherapy. The receptors stem from a human donor with breast cancer. CDR3s include the opening cysteine and the closing phenylalanine or tryptophan. D genes are given only for firm matches. Only some rows state a clone size, as once, few, many or a class for expanded clones.

V	D	J	size	CDR3	DNA
TRBV18	TRBD1	TRBJ2-7	.	CASSLGQGAYEQYF	TGTGCCAGCTCACTGGGACAGGGGGCGTACGAGCAGTACTTC
TRBV11-3	.	TRBJ1-1	.	CASSPDNLNTEAFF	TGTGCCAGCAGCCCGGACAACCTGAACACTGAAGCTTTCTTT
TRBV28	TRBD1	TRBJ1-4	.	CASSRGQGREKLFF	TGTGCCAGCAGCCGAGGACAGGGAAGGGAAAAACTGTTTTTT
TRBV15	TRBD2	TRBJ2-1	few	CATSRELLAMDNEQFF	TGTGCCACCAGCAGAGAACTACTAGCGATGGACAATGAGCAGTTCTTC
TRBV30	.	TRBJ2-5	.	CAWSGGYQETQYF	TGTGCCTGGAGTGGGGGGTACCAAGAGACCCAGTACTTC
TRBV7-6	.	TRBJ2-2	.	CASSLGVGATGELFF	TGTGCCAGCAGCTTAGGGGTGGGCGCCACCGGGGAGCTGTTTTTT
TRBV30	.	TRBJ1-1	.	CAWSFGTDGEAFF	TGTGCCTGGAGCTTTGGCACGGACGGTGAAGCTTTCTTT
TRBV29-1	.	TRBJ1-1	.	CSGKRQNTEAFF	TGCAGCGGGAAACGACAGAACACTGAAGCTTTCTTT
TRBV25-1	.	TRBJ1-2	.	CASSGQATNYGYTF	TGTGCCAGCAGTGGACAGGCCACTAACTATGGCTACACCTTC
TRBV30	TRBD1	TRBJ2-7	once	CAGNYRGRGEQYF	TGTGCCGGGAACTACAGGGGGCGCGGGGAGCAGTACTTC
TRBV7-6	.	TRBJ2-1	once	CASSSAGIYNEQFF	TGTGCCAGCAGCTCGGCGGGAATCTACAATGAGCAGTTCTTC